Below are 26 T cell receptor beta chains sequenced from a single sample in a study of OX40 agonist ivuxolimab in advanced cancers. TCRdb's table, derived via immunoSEQ multiplex PCR, lists solely in-frame clones and lacks some. The sample comprises about 86,000 clones, around nine tenths of which are singletons, and approximately 1.3% rests with the top ten. Source: CD4+ or CD8+ T cells sorted from blood, taken in a trial of the OX40 agonist ivuxolimab. The source of these receptors is an adult with an advanced solid tumor such as melanoma, head and neck, liver or kidney cancer.

This clone was picked up one time. This rearrangement joins TRBV27 to TRBJ2-2; 7 bases are shared with TRBD1. The CDR3 has 14 amino acids. After removal of 8 bases from V and 2 bases from J, the junction contained 5 bases not matched to a gene. Germline CDR1 is MNHEY and CDR2 is SMNVEV (reference sequence). The chain's CDR3 is CASVGQINTGELFF. The CDR3 region has the DNA TGTGCCAGCGTGGGACAGATTAACACCGGGGAGCTGTTTTTT.

In DNA form, the CDR3 reads TGCAGCGTTGAAAATCAGGCGGGGGAGAGTGAGCAGTACTTC. This encodes CSVENQAGESEQYF. The chain carries TRBV29-1 and TRBJ2-7; 7 bases align to TRBD2. This CDR3 contains 14 residues. The J segment lost 7 bases and the V segment lost 2 bases, leaving 11 bases of the junction unmatched. Germline loops: CDR1 SQVTM, CDR2 ANQGSEA.

This clone was seen a single time. This chain connects TRBV5-1 to TRBJ2-1, with 8 bases aligning to TRBD2. After removal of 0 bases from V and 9 bases from J, the junction contained 11 bases not matched to a gene. Germline CDR1 and CDR2: SGHRS and YFSETQ. The CDR3 spans 16 residues. In DNA, the CDR3 is TGCGCCAGCAGCTTGGAAGGGACTAGGCCCTACGGTGAGCAGTTCTTC. It translates to CASSLEGTRPYGEQFF.

The gene calls are TRBV7-3 and TRBJ2-7; no reliable D call. Germline V CDR1 and CDR2: SGHTA, FQGTGA. Trimming left V 5 bases short and J 2 bases short, with 10 bases between. This CDR3 region has 13 residues. The DNA for the CDR3 is TGTGCCAGCAGCCCCGGCAATACCTACGAGCAGTACTTC. This encodes CASSPGNTYEQYF.

The chain couples TRBV18 to TRBJ1-1, with a tentative D call TRBD1 (5 bases). V was clipped by 2 bases and J by 1 base, with 8 bases between them. Germline loops: CDR1 KGHSH, CDR2 LQKENI. The CDR3 runs 14 residues. The DNA for the CDR3 is TGTGCCAGCTCACCAACTGGGACGAACACTGAAGCTTTCTTT. This gives the protein CASSPTGTNTEAFF.

This chain's CDR3 is CASSYTLTTWTAYEQYF. The CDR3 region has the DNA TGTGCCAGCAGCTATACCTTAACCACCTGGACAGCCTACGAGCAGTACTTC. The chain is built from TRBV28 and TRBJ2-7; a possible D gene is TRBD1 (6 bases). The ends were cut back, 6 bases at V and 2 bases at J, with 23 bases in the middle. The germline gives CDR1 MDHEN, CDR2 SYDVKM. There are 17 residues in the CDR3.

The chain combines TRBV30 with TRBJ1-6; perhaps TRBD1 as D (5 bases). This CDR3 is 19 amino acids long. The germline CDR1 and CDR2 sequences are GTSNPN and SVGIG (reference sequence). Trimming took off 0 bases at V and 0 bases at J, with 18 bases between the two ends. The CDR3 loop is CAWSVLRQLGGSYNSPLHF. The CDR3 DNA sequence: TGTGCCTGGAGTGTACTTAGACAGCTTGGGGGCTCCTATAATTCACCCCTCCACTTT.

The chain has TRBV30 and TRBJ2-2; 9 positions agree with TRBD2. The CDR3 is made up of 14 amino acids. V gave up 4 bases and J gave up 1 base; unmatched junction bases: 1. CDR1 GTSNPN and CDR2 SVGIG come from the germline V gene (reference sequence). The DNA of the CDR3 is TGTGCCTGGAATAGCGGGAGGAACACCGGGGAGCTGTTTTTT. Protein: CAWNSGRNTGELFF.

This chain links TRBV6-1 with TRBJ1-2; TRBD1 agrees at 7 bases. CDR3 size: 15 residues. CDR1 and CDR2 from the germline V gene are MNHNS and SASEGT. V shed 5 bases and J 8 bases; nucleotides not matched to a gene: 14. The CDR3 nucleotides read TGTGCCAGCAGTAGAAGGACAGGTACGCCCATAGGCTACACCTTC. It encodes CASSRRTGTPIGYTF.

This clone occurred a few times. The V and J genes are TRBV29-1 and TRBJ1-3, with D possibly matching TRBD1 (6 bases). Per the germline V gene, CDR1 is SQVTM and CDR2 is ANQGSEA. The CDR3 covers 13 residues. V gave up 7 bases and J gave up 0 bases, with 10 bases separating them. The CDR3, as DNA: TGCAGCGCACAGGGCTTCTCTGGAAACACCATATATTTT. It encodes CSAQGFSGNTIYF.

The chain uses TRBV6-5 and TRBJ1-6, with a weak D call TRBD1 (6 bases). V lost 4 bases to trimming and J lost 9 bases, with 13 bases between them. This CDR3 region has 14 residues. Germline V CDR1 and CDR2: MNHEY, SVGAGI. DNA for the CDR3: TGTGCCAGCAGTTCTCCAGGGGAGAGTTCACCCCTCCACTTT. Its protein product is CASSSPGESSPLHF.

The rearrangement uses TRBV10-1 and TRBJ1-6, with 8 nucleotides matching TRBD1. The CDR3 consists of 13 residues. CDR1 WNHNN and CDR2 SYGVQD come from the germline V gene (reference sequence). Germline trimming cut 7 bases from V and 7 bases from J; bases unmatched to any gene: 3. In nucleotides, the CDR3 is TGCGCCAGCATTAGGACAGGGAATTCACCCCTCCACTTT. Amino acid sequence: CASIRTGNSPLHF.

This rearrangement joins TRBV28 to TRBJ1-1; tentatively, D is TRBD1 (5 bases). This CDR3 region has 11 residues. Trimming removed 10 bases at V and 4 bases at J, with 10 bases between. CDR1 MDHEN and CDR2 SYDVKM come from the germline V gene. The CDR3 DNA is TGTGCCATTTGGGGGGGCACTGAAGCTTTCTTT. Protein product: CAIWGGTEAFF.

The chain links TRBV6-6 to TRBJ1-4; 8 bases are shared with TRBD1. This CDR3 is built from 13 residues. The germline gives CDR1 MNHNY, CDR2 SVGAGI (reference sequence). V lost 7 bases to trimming and J lost 6 bases; unmatched junction nucleotides: 4. The CDR3 loop is CASNLDRDEKLFF. CDR3 coding DNA: TGTGCCAGCAATCTGGACAGGGATGAAAAACTGTTTTTT.

The V gene is TRBV4-2, the J gene TRBJ1-4, with 9 bases aligning to TRBD1. Germline V gene data show CDR1 as LGHNA and CDR2 as YNFKEQ. Unmatched junction bases numbered 9, after V lost 4 bases and J lost 9 bases. This CDR3 region has 15 residues. In nucleotides, the CDR3 is TGTGCCAGCAGCCCGCCCGACAGGGGGGCTAAAAAACTGTTTTTT. Protein: CASSPPDRGAKKLFF.

This clone was counted a single time. The chain links TRBV27 to TRBJ1-2; D gene uncertain. CDR3 length: 15 residues. Trimming took off 5 bases at V and 4 bases at J, with 17 bases between the two ends. Germline assignment: CDR1 MNHEY and CDR2 SMNVEV (reference sequence). The DNA for the CDR3 is TGTGCCAGCAGTCCCGACACGATGGGAGCCTATGGCTACACCTTC. Translated: CASSPDTMGAYGYTF.

V is TRBV7-2 and J is TRBJ2-5; D is unclear. Trimming cost V 4 bases and J 3 bases, with 12 bases left between them. The CDR3 contains 14 residues. CDR1 and CDR2 from the germline V gene are SGHTA and FQGNSA. CDR3 sequence: CASSSPLAEETQYF. For the CDR3, the DNA is TGTGCCAGCAGCTCTCCCCTGGCTGAAGAGACCCAGTACTTC.

V is TRBV10-3 and J is TRBJ2-2; D not certain. V was trimmed by 0 bases and J by 3 bases, leaving 5 bases between them. From germline, CDR1 is ENHRY and CDR2 SYGVKD. The CDR3 is made up of 14 amino acids. CDR3 DNA sequence: TGTGCCATCAGTGAGTCTCGGGACACCGGGGAGCTGTTTTTT. This gives the protein CAISESRDTGELFF.

The chain is built from TRBV28 and TRBJ2-1, with 10 nucleotides matching TRBD1. V was clipped by 3 bases and J by 7 bases; unmatched bases: 6. CDR1 is MDHEN and CDR2 is SYDVKM in the germline V gene. The CDR3 spans 15 residues. This CDR3 reads CASSLEGQGENEQFF. CDR3 nucleotide sequence: TGTGCCAGCAGTTTGGAAGGACAGGGGGAAAATGAGCAGTTCTTC.

This clone was counted a single time. The chain has TRBV7-2 and TRBJ2-7; a possible D gene is TRBD2 (5 bases). V was clipped by 3 bases and J by 5 bases, with 11 bases between them. CDR1 SGHTA and CDR2 FQGNSA come from the germline V gene. The CDR3 length is 13 residues. The CDR3 loop reads CASSFLARDEQYF. The CDR3 bases are TGTGCCAGCAGCTTCCTAGCTCGTGACGAGCAGTACTTC.

The chain uses TRBV7-8 and TRBJ1-2, with D maybe TRBD1 (5 bases). V was clipped by 4 bases and J by 2 bases, with 17 bases between them. The CDR3 is 16 residues long. CDR1 is SGHVS, CDR2 FQNEAQ, per germline. The DNA of the CDR3 is TGTGCCAGCAGCTCCTCCGGGGGAAGGGTGAACTATGGCTACACCTTC. Translated: CASSSSGGRVNYGYTF.

The rearrangement uses TRBV5-1 and TRBJ1-2, with TRBD1 as a possible D gene (6 bases). The CDR3 covers 14 residues. The germline V and J ends were trimmed by 4 bases and 2 bases, with 12 bases remaining between them. Germline assignment: CDR1 SGHRS and CDR2 YFSETQ. CDR3 in amino acids: CASSRDTRNYGYTF. CDR3 nucleotides: TGCGCCAGCAGCAGGGACACCAGAAACTATGGCTACACCTTC.

The rearrangement joins TRBV7-9 to TRBJ2-6; D might be TRBD2 (6 bases). The V end lost 5 bases, the J end lost 0 bases, and 11 bases lay between the germline ends. The CDR3 runs to 16 residues. Germline V CDR1 and CDR2: SEHNR, FQNEAQ (reference sequence). The CDR3 sequence is CASSPRGISGANVLTF. CDR3 bases: TGTGCCAGCAGCCCCCGGGGGATCTCTGGGGCCAACGTCCTGACTTTC.

The genes are TRBV11-3 and TRBJ1-1; D remains unclear. The CDR3 has 13 residues. Germline loops: CDR1 SGHNT, CDR2 YENEEA. Deletions cut 2 bases from V and 4 bases from J, with 8 bases between. Written as DNA, the CDR3 is TGTGCCAGCAGCTTAAGCCGGGCCACTGAAGCTTTCTTT. It is translated as CASSLSRATEAFF. Supplemented by reference TRBV11-3 and TRBJ1-1, the full variable domain reads EAGVVQSPRYKIIEKKQPVAFWCNPISGHNTLYWYLQNLGQGPELLIRYENEEAVDDSQLPKDRFSAERLKGVDSTLKIQPAELGDSAVYLCASSLSRATEAFFGQGTRLTVV.

The rearrangement uses TRBV25-1 and TRBJ2-5; TRBD1 matches 8 bases. The length of the CDR3 is 15 residues. After removal of 0 bases from V and 2 bases from J, the junction contained 2 bases not matched to a gene. Germline loops: CDR1 MGHDK, CDR2 SYGVNS. The CDR3 DNA sequence: TGTGCCAGCAGTGAATACAACAGGGGGCAAGAGACCCAGTACTTC. Its translation is CASSEYNRGQETQYF.

The chain employs TRBV6-4 and TRBJ1-2, with D perhaps matching TRBD1 (6 bases). The CDR3 runs 16 residues. Between the trimmed V and J ends, which lost 0 bases and 6 bases, there was a span of 17 bases. From germline, CDR1 is MRHNA and CDR2 SNTAGT. The CDR3 spells CASSDSKRGGLDGYTF. CDR3 coding DNA: TGTGCCAGCAGTGACTCGAAGCGGGGGGGCTTGGATGGCTACACCTTC.